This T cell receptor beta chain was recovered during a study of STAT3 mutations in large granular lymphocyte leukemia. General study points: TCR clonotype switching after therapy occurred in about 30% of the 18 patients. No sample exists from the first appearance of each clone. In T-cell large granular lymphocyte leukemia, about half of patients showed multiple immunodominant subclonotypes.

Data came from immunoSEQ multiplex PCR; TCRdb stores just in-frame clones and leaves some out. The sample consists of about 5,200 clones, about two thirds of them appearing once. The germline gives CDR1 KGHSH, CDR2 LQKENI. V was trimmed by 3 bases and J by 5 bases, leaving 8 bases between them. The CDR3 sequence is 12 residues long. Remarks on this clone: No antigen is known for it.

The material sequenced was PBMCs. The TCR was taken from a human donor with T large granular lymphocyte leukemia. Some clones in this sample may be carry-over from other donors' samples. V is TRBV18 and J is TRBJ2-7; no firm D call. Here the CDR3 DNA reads TGTGCCAGCTCACCGTCCAAACACGAGCAGTACTTC. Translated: CASSPSKHEQYF.